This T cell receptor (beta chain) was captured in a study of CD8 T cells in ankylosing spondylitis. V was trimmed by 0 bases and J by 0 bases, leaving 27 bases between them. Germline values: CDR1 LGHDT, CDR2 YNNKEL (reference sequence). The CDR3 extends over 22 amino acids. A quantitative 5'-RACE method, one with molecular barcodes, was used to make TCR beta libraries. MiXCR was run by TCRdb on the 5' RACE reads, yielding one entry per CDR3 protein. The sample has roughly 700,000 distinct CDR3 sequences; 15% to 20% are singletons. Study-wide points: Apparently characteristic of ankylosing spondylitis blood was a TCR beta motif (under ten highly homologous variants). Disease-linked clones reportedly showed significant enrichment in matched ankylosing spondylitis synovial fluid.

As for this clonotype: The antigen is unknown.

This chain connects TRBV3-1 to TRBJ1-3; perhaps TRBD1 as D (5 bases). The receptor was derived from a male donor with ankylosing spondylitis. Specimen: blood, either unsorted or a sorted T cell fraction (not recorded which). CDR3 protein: CASSQDPTAGTWSSHSGNTIYF. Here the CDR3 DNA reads TGTGCCAGCAGCCAAGATCCCACTGCGGGGACTTGGTCGTCACACTCTGGAAACACCATATATTTT. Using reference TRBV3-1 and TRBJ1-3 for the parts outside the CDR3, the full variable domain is DTAVSQTPKYLVTQMGNDKSIKCEQNLGHDTMYWYKQDSKKFLKIMFSYNNKELIINETVPNRFSPKSPDKAHLNLHINSLELGDSAVYFCASSQDPTAGTWSSHSGNTIYFGEGSWLTVV.